The present T cell receptor (beta chain) was sequenced within a study of CD8 T cells in Susac syndrome. Study-level findings and limits: It was acknowledged by the study that relatively few individuals were included in its TCR sequencing and HLA analysis.

TCR beta from blood CD8+ and CD4+ T cells was sequenced. Healthy donors, matched for age and sex, constituted the control group. With regard to this clonotype: No antigen is known for it.

This CDR3 has 16 amino acids. The germline V gene encodes CDR1 DFQATT and CDR2 SNEGSKA (reference sequence). Trimming took off 5 bases at V and 1 base at J, with 20 bases between the two ends. A quantity of about 0.45 to 1 ug RNA underwent reverse transcription using random hexamers. TCRdb recomputed calls from the immunoSEQ multiplex PCR reads with MiXCR, one row per CDR3 protein. There are over 100,000 distinct CDR3 sequences in the sample; less than 97% occur only once, and 0.096% lies in the top ten. The specimen was CD4+ T cells from PBMCs. The chain employs TRBV20-1 and TRBJ1-1; no firm D call. This sequence was found in a human donor in good health. CDR3 sequence (DNA): TGCAGTGCTGGCGGCGCTTGGACCGGAGGGAACACTGAAGCTTTCTTT. This translates into CSAGGAWTGGNTEAFF.